Many counts were recorded for the clone carrying this T cell receptor (beta chain). Its antigen is not identified. This entry comes from a study of T-cell reconstitution after alpha-beta-depleted transplantation in children. Notes on the study in general: From newly produced T cells came most of the T-cell counts and diversity one year after transplant. High day-60 TCRbeta diversity in some patients came from surviving recipient T cells and thymic progenitors. Several hundred expanded graft clones reportedly were the source of alpha-beta T cells about two months after transplant.

CDR1 and CDR2 (germline): SGDLS, YYNGEE. CDR3 size: 14 residues. V shed 3 bases, J shed 4 bases, and the junction held 4 bases outside the gene matches. Unique molecular identifiers were built into the TCRbeta library. TCRdb recomputed calls from the PCR reads with MiXCR, one row per CDR3 protein. The table lists approximately 800,000 distinct CDR3 sequences, about 16% of them singletons, with under 6% in the top ten. This receptor was obtained from a male patient younger than 18 who had a stem cell transplant for acute lymphoblastic leukemia, so the T cells may come from the graft donor. The V gene is TRBV9, the J gene TRBJ2-3; 8 nucleotides agree with TRBD1. The sequences come from PBMCs, mostly from graft donor cells, collected 360 days after TCRalphabeta/CD19-depleted stem cell transplant. CDR3 protein: CASSADRDPDTQYF. The CDR3 bases are TGTGCCAGCAGCGCGGACAGGGACCCAGATACGCAGTATTTT.